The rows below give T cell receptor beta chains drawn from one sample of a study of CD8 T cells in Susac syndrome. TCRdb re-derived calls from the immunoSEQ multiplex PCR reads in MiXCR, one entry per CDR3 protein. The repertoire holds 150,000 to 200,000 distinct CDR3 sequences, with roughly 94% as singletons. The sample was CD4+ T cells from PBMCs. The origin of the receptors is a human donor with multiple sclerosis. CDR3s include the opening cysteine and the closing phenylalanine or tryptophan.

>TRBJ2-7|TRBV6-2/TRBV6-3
CASSYRRDEQYF
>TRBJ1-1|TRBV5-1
CASSRISFGDSEAFF
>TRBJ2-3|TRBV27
CASSFSGEDTQYF
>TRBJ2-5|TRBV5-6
CASSSPGPGEETQYF
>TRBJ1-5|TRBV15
CATSRDLKGFQPQHF
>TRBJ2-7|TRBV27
CASSLRGAGFNEQYF
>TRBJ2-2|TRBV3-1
CASSSRLATGELFF
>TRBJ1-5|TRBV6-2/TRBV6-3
CASTTLARGQGQPQHF
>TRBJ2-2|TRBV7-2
CASSLRDTTNTGELFF
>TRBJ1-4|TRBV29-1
CSVVQGPGEKLFF
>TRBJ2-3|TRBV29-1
CSVRRGADTQYF
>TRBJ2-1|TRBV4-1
CASSHVGGEQFF
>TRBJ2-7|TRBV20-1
CSARFPGPLSYEQYF
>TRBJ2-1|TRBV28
CASTSSGSRFGEQFF
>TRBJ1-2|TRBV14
CASSSQGANGYTF
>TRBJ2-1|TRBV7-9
CASSLRRGTSSGDEQFF
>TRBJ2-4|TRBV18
CASSLRQTGGLNIQYF
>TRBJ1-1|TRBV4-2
CASSQAAVAFF
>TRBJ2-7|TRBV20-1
CSARDRREQYF
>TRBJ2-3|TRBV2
CATKRGSTDTQYF
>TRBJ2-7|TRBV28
CASLGQGALEQYF
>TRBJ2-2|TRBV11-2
CASSLLAGELFF
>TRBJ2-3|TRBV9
CASSANPPIAGGIGTQYF
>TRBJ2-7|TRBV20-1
CSARGYVADSSYEQYF
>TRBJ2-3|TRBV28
CASSFDPSDTQYF
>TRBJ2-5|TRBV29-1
CSVVSGEETQYF
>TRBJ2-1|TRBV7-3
CASSSFGAGYNEQFF
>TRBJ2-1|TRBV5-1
CASSLEGHEQFF
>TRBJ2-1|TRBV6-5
CASSRSGTYNEQFF
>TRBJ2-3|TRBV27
CASSLNRGGYTQYF